This TCR beta chain stems from a study of regulatory T cells in long-lasting Graves disease. The sample's time point: newly diagnosed GD, antithyroid drugs for less than 3 months. Making the TCR library involved RNA that had been extracted from PBMCs. HTBI primers from iRepertoire and Arm-PCR of CDR3 regions yielded the TCR beta libraries. MiXCR was run by TCRdb on the multiplex PCR reads, yielding one entry per CDR3 protein. The sample consists of about 440,000 distinct CDR3 sequences, less than 20% of them appearing once. This clonotype was seen at least ten times. From germline, CDR1 is MDHEN and CDR2 SYDVKM. V lost 6 bases and J 1 base, leaving 21 bases between the germline ends. The CDR3 extends over 17 amino acids. These data were also reused for a study on T cells in Graves' hyperthyroidism and ophthalmopathy. This second report adds: The HTBI primer set served for first-round RT-PCR of the TCR CDR3. Within blood appeared most thyroid clonotypes that had expanded above 0.001. The model identified upcoming ophthalmopathy a median roughly 6.5 months ahead of onset.

The input for sequencing was peripheral blood mononuclear cells (PBMCs), taken at new diagnosis, from a patient treated with antithyroid drugs. The clonotype originates from a woman between 18 and 29 years old with Graves disease. The chain joins TRBV28 to TRBJ1-1; TRBD1 might be the D (6 bases). For the CDR3, the DNA is TGTGCCAGCAGGGGTCCGATGGGGGGCAAGGGGAACACTGAAGCTTTCTTT. Translating it yields CASRGPMGGKGNTEAFF.